Given below is one T cell receptor (beta chain) in context. Its antigen is currently not known. No base-level quality is on record; no much larger clone is a single base apart. Ends trimmed: V by 5 bases, J by 4 bases; bases unmatched to a gene: 3. The CDR3 sequence holds 13 residues, the cysteine and phenylalanine included. Only CDR3 DNA remains: 39 bases, in frame from the first base. The germline V gene sets CDR1 to SGHVS and CDR2 to FNYEAQ. This sample was included in a study of T cell changes during pregnancy in multiple sclerosis (dated by TCRdb to between 2018 and 2021). Regarding the complete study: Changes in the T cell repertoire over the course of pregnancy were examined in this study in women with multiple sclerosis.

Libraries were constructed by the immunoSEQ multiplex PCR assay. Held by TCRdb, this immuneACCESS table contains in-frame sequences only and omits some clones. Under half of the omission traces to an unresolved V gene where checked; the cause of the rest is unknown. The sample includes around 80,000 clones, with approximately 93% observed a single time. The ten largest clones capture around 0.97% of the sample. This sample comprised peripheral blood, obtained in the second trimester of pregnancy. The chain couples TRBV7-6 to TRBJ2-7; TRBD1 lines up with 9 middle nucleotides. This sequence originates from a female donor in good health, enrolled as a control in a pregnancy study. The CDR3 here reads CASSRDRAYEQYF. In nucleotides, the sequence is TGTGCCAGCAGCAGGGACAGGGCTTACGAGCAGTACTTC.